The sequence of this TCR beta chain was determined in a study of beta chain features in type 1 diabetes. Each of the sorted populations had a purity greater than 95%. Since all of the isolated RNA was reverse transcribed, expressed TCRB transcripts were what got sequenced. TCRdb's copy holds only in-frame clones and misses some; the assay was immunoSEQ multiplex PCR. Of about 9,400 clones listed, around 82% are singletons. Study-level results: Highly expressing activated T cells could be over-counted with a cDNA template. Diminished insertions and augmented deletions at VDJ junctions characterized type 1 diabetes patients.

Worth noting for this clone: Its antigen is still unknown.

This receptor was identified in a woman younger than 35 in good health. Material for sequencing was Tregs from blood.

Written as DNA, the CDR3 is TGTGCCAGCCGTGGACAGACGAACACCGGGGAGCTGTTTTTT. It is translated as CASRGQTNTGELFF. This chain links TRBV19 with TRBJ2-2, with a weak D call TRBD1 (6 bases). The germline V gene has CDR1 LNHDA and CDR2 SQIVND (reference sequence). V lost 9 bases and J 0 bases, leaving 11 bases between the germline ends. The CDR3 runs 14 residues.